This T cell receptor (beta chain) comes out of a study of cytomegalovirus exposure and HLA in healthy donors. Overall study: Earlier results showed 90 million to 130 million unique TCR beta sequences derived from roughly 180 million T cells. General study points: A later analysis reportedly found fewer N-insertions in an Asian-associated ancestry cluster than the roughly 680-donor mean. Beyond CMV serostatus, there was no information to go on about immune exposure.

Germline-derived CDR1 and CDR2 are SGDLS and YYNGEE. Trimming cost V 2 bases and J 5 bases, with 12 bases left between them. The CDR3 totals 14 residues. Donors counted as nominally healthy when sampled, yet unrecorded immune exposures were likely. PCR involved 60 Vbeta and 13 Jbeta primers. Data came from immunoSEQ multiplex PCR; TCRdb stores just in-frame clones and leaves some out. This repertoire shows some 160,000 clones, about 79% found once; its top ten account for less than 2%. This clone has just one count. Its specificity is not known. The chain carries TRBV9 and TRBJ2-3, with D tentatively TRBD2 (6 bases). This clonotype was sampled from a woman in her twenties or thirties in good health and CMV-seronegative. Sequencing was performed on PBMCs. The CDR3 nucleotides read TGTGCCAGCAGCGTTCGGGGGAGTCTAGATACGCAGTATTTT. This encodes CASSVRGSLDTQYF.